A single sample gave rise to the 8 T cell receptor beta chains below, sequenced in a study of T cell responses to AZD1222 COVID-19 vaccine. The assay was immunoSEQ multiplex PCR, and TCRdb's table has in-frame clones only and misses some. The sample comprises around 160,000 clones, about 88% of which are singletons, and roughly 4.7% rests with the top ten. This specimen consisted of peripheral blood, obtained on day 0 of AZD1222 vaccination. These receptors all come from an adult in good health.

The chain carries TRBV7-8 and TRBJ2-7, with a possible D match to TRBD1 (5 bases). Trimming took off 6 bases at V and 1 base at J, with 19 bases between the two ends. CDR1 and CDR2 (germline): SGHVS, FQNEAQ. CDR3 length: 16 residues. The CDR3 region has the DNA TGTGCCAGCAGACCTACAGTAGGGGCTTTATCCTACGAGCAGTACTTC. Residues: CASRPTVGALSYEQYF.

This clone has just one count. This chain links TRBV4-3 with TRBJ1-2; D is ambiguous. V gave up 2 bases and J gave up 3 bases, with 7 bases separating them. CDR3 length: 13 residues. Germline CDR1 and CDR2: LGHNA and YSLEER. The CDR3 sequence: CASSQRRDYGYTF. DNA for the CDR3: TGCGCCAGCAGCCAACGAAGGGACTATGGCTACACCTTC.

The chain couples TRBV28 to TRBJ1-4; D is unresolved. The CDR3 is 15 residues long. The germline V and J ends were trimmed by 2 bases and 7 bases, with 14 bases remaining between them. Germline loops: CDR1 MDHEN, CDR2 SYDVKM. The CDR3 is CASSLEGSSSEKLFF. CDR3 nucleotide sequence: TGTGCCAGCAGTTTAGAGGGTAGCAGTAGTGAAAAACTGTTTTTT.

This rearrangement joins TRBV3-1 (or the pseudogene TRBV3-2) to TRBJ1-2, with TRBD1 matching over 9 bases. The CDR3 spans 19 residues. The germline CDR1 and CDR2 sequences are LGHDT and YNNKEL (reference sequence). V was clipped by 0 bases and J by 4 bases; unmatched bases: 15. CDR3 bases: TGTGCCAGCAGCCAAGAAGCCTTAACAGGGGGCATAGGTGGCTATGGCTACACCTTC. It specifies CASSQEALTGGIGGYGYTF.

The V gene is TRBV4-2, the J gene TRBJ2-6; 11 bases match TRBD1. Germline lookup yields CDR1 LGHNA and CDR2 YNFKEQ. The CDR3 loop spans 18 amino acids. Trimming cost V 4 bases and J 0 bases; bases outside gene matches: 5. CDR3: CASSPWDRGNSGANVLTF. Written as DNA, the CDR3 is TGTGCCAGCAGCCCCTGGGACAGGGGGAACTCTGGGGCCAACGTCCTGACTTTC.

The genes are TRBV28 and TRBJ1-5, with TRBD1 as a possible D gene (6 bases). The germline V gene encodes CDR1 MDHEN and CDR2 SYDVKM. Trimming stripped 4 bases from V and 6 bases from J, with 16 bases between. The CDR3 length is 15 residues. In DNA, the CDR3 is TGTGCCAGCAGTTCACCAACGGGGGCAGGTCAGCCCCAGCATTTT. This codes for CASSSPTGAGQPQHF.

The rearrangement joins TRBV6-4 to TRBJ2-1, with 12 bases fitting TRBD2. The CDR3 sequence is 16 residues long. The J segment lost 8 bases and the V segment lost 3 bases, leaving 8 bases of the junction unmatched. CDR1 and CDR2 from the germline V gene are MRHNA and SNTAGT. The CDR3 nucleotides read TGTGCCAGCAGTGAAGGGAGGACTAGCGGGATCGATGAGCAGTTCTTC. Its translation: CASSEGRTSGIDEQFF.

This clone was observed a few times. This rearrangement joins TRBV6-5 to TRBJ1-2; tentatively, D is TRBD1 (6 bases). CDR1 is MNHEY, CDR2 SVGAGI, per germline. The V end was cut by 6 bases, the J end by 4 bases, with 9 bases between. This CDR3 comprises 12 residues. As DNA, the CDR3 is TGTGCCAGCAGAGGACAGCCCTATGGCTACACCTTC. This encodes CASRGQPYGYTF.